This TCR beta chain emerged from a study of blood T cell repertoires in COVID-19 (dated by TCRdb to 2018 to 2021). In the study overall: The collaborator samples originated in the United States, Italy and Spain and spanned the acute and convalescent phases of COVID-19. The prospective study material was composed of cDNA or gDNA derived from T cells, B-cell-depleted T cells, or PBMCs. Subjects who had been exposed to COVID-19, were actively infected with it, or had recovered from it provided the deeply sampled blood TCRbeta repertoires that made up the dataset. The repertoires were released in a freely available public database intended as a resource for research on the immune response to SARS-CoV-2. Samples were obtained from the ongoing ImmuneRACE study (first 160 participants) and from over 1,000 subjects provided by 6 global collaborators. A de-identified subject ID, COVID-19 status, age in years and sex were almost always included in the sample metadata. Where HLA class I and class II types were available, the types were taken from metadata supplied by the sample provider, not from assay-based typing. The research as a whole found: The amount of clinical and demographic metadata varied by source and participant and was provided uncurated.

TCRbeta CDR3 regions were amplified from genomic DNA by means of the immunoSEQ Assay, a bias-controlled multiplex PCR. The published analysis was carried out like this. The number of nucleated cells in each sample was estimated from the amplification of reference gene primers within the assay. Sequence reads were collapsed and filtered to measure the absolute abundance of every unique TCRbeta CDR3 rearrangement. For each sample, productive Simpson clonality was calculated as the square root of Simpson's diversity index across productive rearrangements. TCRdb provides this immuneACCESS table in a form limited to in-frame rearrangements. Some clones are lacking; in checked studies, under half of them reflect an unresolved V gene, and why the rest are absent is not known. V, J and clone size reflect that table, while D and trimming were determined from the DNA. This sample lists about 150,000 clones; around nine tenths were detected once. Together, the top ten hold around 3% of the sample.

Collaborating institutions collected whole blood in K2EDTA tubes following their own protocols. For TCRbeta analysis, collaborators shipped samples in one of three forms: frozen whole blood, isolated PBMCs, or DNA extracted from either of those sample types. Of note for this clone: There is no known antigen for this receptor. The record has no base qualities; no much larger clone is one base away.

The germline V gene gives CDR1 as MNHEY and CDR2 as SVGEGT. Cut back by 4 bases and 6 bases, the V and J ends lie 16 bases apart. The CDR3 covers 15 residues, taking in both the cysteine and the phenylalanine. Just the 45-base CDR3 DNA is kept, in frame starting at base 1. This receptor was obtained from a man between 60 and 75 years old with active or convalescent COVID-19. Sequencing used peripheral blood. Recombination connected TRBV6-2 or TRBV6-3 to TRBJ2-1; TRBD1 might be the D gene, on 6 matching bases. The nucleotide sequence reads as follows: TGTGCCAGCAGTTTCCCCCGAGGACAGTTCAATGAGCAGTTCTTC. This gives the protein CASSFPRGQFNEQFF.